These 18 T cell receptor beta chains share one sample of origin, sequenced in a study of radiation and T cells in renal cell carcinoma. Assay: immunoSEQ multiplex PCR; the TCRdb copy retains only in-frame clones and omits some. The table lists around 15,000 clones, 55% to 70% of them singletons. The treatment: 15 Gy SBRT to primary tumor, nephrectomy 4 weeks later. The source material was tumor tissue, sampled from a patient whose treatment included radiotherapy and nephrectomy. These receptors were taken from a woman aged 70-85 years with renal cell carcinoma.

This clone was seen more than once but under ten times. V usage is TRBV6-5 and J usage is TRBJ2-2; D call uncertain. Germline V lookup: CDR1 MNHEY, CDR2 SVGAGI. Trimming removed 2 bases from V and 6 bases from J, with 4 bases in between. The CDR3 runs 12 residues. CDR3 residues: CASSYTAGELFF. The DNA of the CDR3 is TGTGCCAGCAGTTACACCGCCGGGGAGCTGTTTTTT.

The chain combines TRBV7-4 with TRBJ1-4; D gene ambiguous. The V end lost 6 bases, the J end lost 0 bases, and 8 bases lay between the germline ends. CDR3 length: 14 residues. Per the germline V gene, CDR1 is SGHVT and CDR2 is SQSDAQ. The DNA for the CDR3 is TGTGCCAGCAGTTCTCAGGCAACTAATGAAAAACTGTTTTTT. Its translation: CASSSQATNEKLFF.

CDR3 amino acids: CASGRGSGNTIYF. CDR3 coding DNA: TGTGCCAGCGGCAGGGGCAGTGGAAACACCATATATTTT. This chain joins TRBV7-3 and TRBJ1-3; D may be TRBD1 (6 bases). Germline V gene sequence: CDR1 SGHTA, CDR2 FQGTGA. The CDR3 is made up of 13 amino acids. V was trimmed by 8 bases and J by 3 bases, leaving 11 bases between them.

The chain is built from TRBV7-8 and TRBJ2-7; TRBD2 might be the D (7 bases). The CDR3 sequence is 15 residues long. Germline lookup yields CDR1 SGHVS and CDR2 FQNEAQ. The ends were cut back, 4 bases at V and 0 bases at J, with 13 bases in the middle. The chain's CDR3 is CASSSRGGGSYEQYF. CDR3 nucleotides: TGTGCCAGCAGCTCCCGGGGAGGGGGCTCCTACGAGCAGTACTTC. The whole variable domain, remainder taken from reference TRBV7-8 and TRBJ2-7, is GAGVSQSPRYKVAKRGQDVALRCDPISGHVSLFWYQQALGQGPEFLTYFQNEAQLDKSGLPSDRFFAERPEGSVSTLKIQRTQQEDSAVYLCASSSRGGGSYEQYFGPGTRLTVT.

This clone has just a few counts. The chain joins TRBV7-2 to TRBJ2-7, with 7 bases aligning to TRBD2. Germline V lookup: CDR1 SGHTA, CDR2 FQGNSA. The CDR3 length is 12 residues. V shed 4 bases and J 12 bases; nucleotides not matched to a gene: 9. The CDR3 sequence is CASSSIRTRLYF. In nucleotides, the CDR3 is TGTGCCAGCAGCTCGATCCGGACTAGGTTGTACTTC.

This chain connects TRBV18 to TRBJ2-7; no definite D call. Germline V gene sequence: CDR1 KGHSH, CDR2 LQKENI. V was cut by 2 bases and J by 4 bases, with 6 bases left in between. CDR3 size: 12 residues. CDR3 amino acids: CASSPTLYEQYF. DNA for the CDR3: TGTGCCAGCTCACCAACCTTGTACGAGCAGTACTTC.

The chain recombines TRBV13 with TRBJ2-2; D may correspond to TRBD1 or TRBD2 (6 bases each). CDR3 length: 16 residues. Trimming took 5 bases from V and 5 from J, leaving 18 bases between them. Germline V CDR1 and CDR2: PRHDT, FYEKMQ (reference sequence). CDR3 nucleotides: TGTGCCAGCAGCACCCGGGGGCAGAGCATAACCGGGGAGCTGTTTTTT. Translation gives CASSTRGQSITGELFF. The whole variable domain, filled in from reference TRBV13 and TRBJ2-2, reads AAGVIQSPRHLIKEKRETATLKCYPIPRHDTVYWYQQGPGQDPQFLISFYEKMQSDKGSIPDRFSAQQFSDYHSELNMSSLELGDSALYFCASSTRGQSITGELFFGEGSRLTVL.

Only a few counts were recorded for this clone. The gene calls are TRBV6-4 and TRBJ1-2, with D unclear. The CDR3 has 14 residues. Trimming stripped 0 bases from V and 8 bases from J, with 13 bases between. The germline CDR1 and CDR2 sequences are MRHNA and SNTAGT. CDR3 loop: CASSDSPGYGGYTF. The CDR3, as DNA: TGTGCCAGCAGTGACTCTCCCGGGTACGGAGGCTACACCTTC.

This chain links TRBV10-3 with TRBJ2-7, with TRBD1 identical over 8 bases. The CDR3 has 15 amino acids. The germline CDR1 and CDR2 sequences are ENHRY and SYGVKD. The J segment lost 5 bases and the V segment lost 0 bases, leaving 6 bases of the junction unmatched. In nucleotides, the CDR3 is TGTGCCATCAGTGAGTCTGGGCAGGGGGCCCACGAGCAGTACTTC. It codes for CAISESGQGAHEQYF.

This clone was picked up one time. The genes are TRBV5-1 and TRBJ2-2; D call uncertain. The CDR3 is made up of 14 amino acids. Trimming cost V 4 bases and J 2 bases, with 9 bases left between them. Per the germline V gene, CDR1 is SGHRS and CDR2 is YFSETQ. CDR3 amino acids: CASSGIENTGELFF. Written as DNA, the CDR3 is TGCGCCAGCAGCGGAATCGAAAACACCGGGGAGCTGTTTTTT.

The rearrangement uses TRBV4-3 and TRBJ1-1, with D uncertain. V shed 5 bases and J shed 1 base, with 20 bases lying between them. The CDR3 has 17 residues. Germline V gene lookup returns CDR1 LGHNA and CDR2 YSLEER. DNA for the CDR3: TGCGCCAGCAGCGTACAAGCCCAGTACGCAGGGAACACTGAAGCTTTCTTT. Its translation: CASSVQAQYAGNTEAFF.

The CDR3 loop reads CASSQGGAGATGELFF. In nucleotides, the CDR3 is TGCGCCAGCAGCCAAGGTGGCGCGGGAGCCACCGGGGAGCTGTTTTTT. The chain couples TRBV4-3 to TRBJ2-2, with TRBD2 matching 7 bases. Germline V gene data show CDR1 as LGHNA and CDR2 as YSLEER. V shed 1 base and J 4 bases; nucleotides not matched to a gene: 6. The CDR3 runs to 16 residues.

This clone was seen only a few times. This chain joins TRBV9 and TRBJ2-1; either TRBD1 or TRBD2 may supply D (5 bases each). In germline, CDR1 is SGDLS, CDR2 YYNGEE. V was clipped by 0 bases and J by 0 bases, with 13 bases between them. CDR3 length: 17 residues. DNA of the CDR3: TGTGCCAGCAGCGTAGCTGGGGACGAGAGCTCCTACAATGAGCAGTTCTTC. This sequence encodes CASSVAGDESSYNEQFF. The full variable domain, its missing parts supplied by reference TRBV9 and TRBJ2-1, is DSGVTQTPKHLITATGQRVTLRCSPRSGDLSVYWYQQSLDQGLQFLIQYYNGEERAKGNILERFSAQQFPDLHSELNLSSLELGDSALYFCASSVAGDESSYNEQFFGPGTRLTVL.

This chain connects TRBV5-4 to TRBJ1-5; D call uncertain. Trimming stripped 0 bases from V and 0 bases from J, with 7 bases between. This CDR3 contains 15 residues. Germline lookup yields CDR1 SGHNT and CDR2 YYREEE (reference sequence). CDR3 nucleotides: TGTGCCAGCAGCTTGGGAGGGCGTAGCAATCAGCCCCAGCATTTT. The encoded protein is CASSLGGRSNQPQHF.

The rearrangement joins TRBV29-1 to TRBJ1-1; D might be TRBD1 (5 bases). V was trimmed by 7 bases and J by 0 bases, leaving 12 bases between them. The CDR3 runs 13 residues. In germline, CDR1 is SQVTM, CDR2 ANQGSEA. CDR3 DNA: TGCAGCGGGCGGTCAGGGATGAACACTGAAGCTTTCTTT. Protein sequence: CSGRSGMNTEAFF.

This clone was recorded a few times. This chain links TRBV7-9 with TRBJ2-1; no definite D call. The CDR3 sequence is 12 residues long. Germline V gene data show CDR1 as SEHNR and CDR2 as FQNEAQ (reference sequence). The ends were cut back, 4 bases at V and 10 bases at J, with 11 bases in the middle. This chain's CDR3 is CASSSLIGEQFF. CDR3 nucleotides: TGTGCCAGCAGCTCTTTGATTGGGGAGCAGTTCTTC. Full variable domain (rest looked up from reference TRBV7-9 and TRBJ2-1): DTGVSQNPRHKITKRGQNVTFRCDPISEHNRLYWYRQTLGQGPEFLTYFQNEAQLEKSRLLSDRFSAERPKGSFSTLEIQRTEQGDSAMYLCASSSLIGEQFFGPGTRLTVL.

The chain carries TRBV7-9 and TRBJ2-5, with D tentatively TRBD2 (7 bases). Trimming pared 4 bases from V and 1 base from J, leaving 10 bases between. CDR1 and CDR2 (germline): SEHNR, FQNEAQ (reference sequence). CDR3 length: 14 residues. CDR3 sequence reads: CASSSAGAQETQYF. The CDR3, as DNA: TGTGCCAGCAGCTCTGCGGGGGCCCAAGAGACCCAGTACTTC.

CDR3 sequence: CASSLDLDSYGYTF. The CDR3 DNA reads TGTGCCAGCAGCCTAGACCTGGACTCCTATGGCTACACCTTC. The V call is TRBV7-9, the J call TRBJ1-2, with no clear D. CDR1 and CDR2 from the germline V gene are SEHNR and FQNEAQ (reference sequence). The CDR3 consists of 14 residues. The V gene lost 5 bases and the J gene lost 4 bases, with 14 bases spanning the gap.